This T cell receptor (beta chain) comes out of a study of T and B cells in COVID-19 patients. About the study: The recovered patients had mostly mild to moderate COVID-19 with outpatient management. Study-level results: Highly clonal in active COVID-19, TRB repertoires exceeded healthy-donor diversity and richness at recovery. No sequencing was yet done of CD4+, regulatory or CD8+ subsets, or of SARS-CoV-2-responsive or tetramer+ sorted cells. Symptomatic-phase blood samples from mildly ill patients and early samples from severe cases were scarce.

TRB was amplified from around 250-460 ng of blood genomic DNA. TRB rearrangements were amplified by multiplex PCR with BIOMED2 TRB-A/B primers. TCRdb passed the multiplex PCR reads through MiXCR, listing each CDR3 protein once. The sample comprises some 15,000 distinct CDR3 sequences, under 35% of which are singletons, and approximately 3.4% rests with the top ten. This clonotype is termed medium-sized. Its antigen is currently unknown. Sequencing used blood. The TCR sequence derives from a human donor who had recovered from COVID-19.

The CDR3 sequence is CASSLRGVEQFF. The CDR3 DNA follows: TGTGCCAGCAGTTTACGCGGAGTTGAGCAGTTCTTC. The genes are TRBV27 and TRBJ2-1; D is unclear. V shed 2 bases and J shed 9 bases, with 8 bases lying between them. Germline CDR1 is MNHEY and CDR2 is SMNVEV (reference sequence). CDR3 size: 12 residues.